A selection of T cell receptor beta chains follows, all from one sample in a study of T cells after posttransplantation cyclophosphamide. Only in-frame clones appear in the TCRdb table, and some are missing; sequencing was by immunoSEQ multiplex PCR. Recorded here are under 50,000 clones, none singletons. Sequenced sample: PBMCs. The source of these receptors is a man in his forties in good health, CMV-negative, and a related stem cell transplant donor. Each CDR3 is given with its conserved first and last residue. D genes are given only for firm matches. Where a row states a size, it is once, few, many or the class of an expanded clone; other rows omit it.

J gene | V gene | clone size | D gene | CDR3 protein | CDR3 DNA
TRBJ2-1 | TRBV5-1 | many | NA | CASSEDGSPEVNEQFF | TGCGCCAGCAGCGAGGACGGGAGCCCCGAGGTGAATGAGCAGTTCTTC
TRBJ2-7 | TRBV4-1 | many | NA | CASSQPARGGGTSDEQYF | TGCGCCAGCAGCCAGCCCGCAAGGGGGGGAGGAACCTCCGACGAGCAGTACTTC
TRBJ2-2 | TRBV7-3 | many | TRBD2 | CASRDWTSSTGELFF | TGTGCCAGCAGGGATTGGACTAGCAGCACCGGGGAGCTGTTTTTT
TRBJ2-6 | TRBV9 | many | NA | CASTPQARGDSGANVLTF | TGTGCCAGCACCCCCCAGGCCAGGGGCGACTCTGGGGCCAACGTCCTGACTTTC
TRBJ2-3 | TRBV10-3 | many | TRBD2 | CASQEGLALTDTQYF | TGTGCCTCCCAGGAGGGACTAGCCCTCACAGATACGCAGTATTTT
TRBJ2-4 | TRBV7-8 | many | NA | CASSQQGSSIQYF | TGTGCCAGCAGCCAGCAGGGATCTAGCATTCAGTACTTC
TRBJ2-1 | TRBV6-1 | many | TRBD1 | CASSDRAPGQGVHEQFF | TGTGCCAGCAGTGACAGAGCCCCGGGACAGGGAGTGCATGAGCAGTTCTTC
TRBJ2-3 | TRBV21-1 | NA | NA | CASSMRREVQGKDTQYF | TGTGCCAGCAGCATGAGGCGGGAGGTACAGGGAAAAGATACGCAGTATTTT
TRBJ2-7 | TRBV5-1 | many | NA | CASSLLVGDSYEQYF | TGCGCCAGCAGCTTGTTGGTAGGGGACTCCTACGAGCAGTACTTC
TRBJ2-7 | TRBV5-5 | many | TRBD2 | CASSLRTSESYEQYF | TGTGCCAGCAGCCTTAGGACTAGCGAGAGCTACGAGCAGTACTTC
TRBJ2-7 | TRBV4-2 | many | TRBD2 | CASSQRSVAGGSSYEQYF | TGTGCCAGCAGCCAAAGGAGTGTAGCGGGAGGCAGCTCCTACGAGCAGTACTTC
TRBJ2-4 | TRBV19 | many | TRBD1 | CASSPDRELNIQYF | TGTGCCAGTAGCCCGGACAGGGAATTGAACATTCAGTACTTC
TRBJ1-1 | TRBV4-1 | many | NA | CASSQVAEMNTEAFF | TGCGCCAGCAGCCAAGTAGCAGAGATGAACACTGAAGCTTTCTTT
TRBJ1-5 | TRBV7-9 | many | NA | CASSSEGGPQHF | TGTGCCAGCAGCTCCGAAGGGGGGCCCCAGCATTTT
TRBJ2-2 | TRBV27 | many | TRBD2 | CASSFQPSGNTGELFF | TGTGCCAGCAGTTTCCAGCCTAGCGGAAATACCGGGGAGCTGTTTTTT
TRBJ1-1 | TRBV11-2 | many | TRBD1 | CASSPLRGDRPTGTEAFF | TGTGCCAGCAGCCCACTAAGAGGGGACAGGCCCACTGGAACTGAAGCTTTCTTT
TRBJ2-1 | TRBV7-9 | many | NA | CASSWPEGGSSYNEQFF | TGTGCCAGCAGCTGGCCCGAGGGCGGTAGCTCCTACAATGAGCAGTTCTTC
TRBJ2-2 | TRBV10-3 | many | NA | CAISTTEKPYANTGELFF | TGTGCCATCAGTACTACCGAGAAGCCATACGCGAACACCGGGGAGCTGTTTTTT
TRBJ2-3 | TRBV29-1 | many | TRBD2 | CSVGDRAGAGTDTQYF | TGCAGCGTTGGGGATCGGGCGGGAGCAGGCACAGATACGCAGTATTTT
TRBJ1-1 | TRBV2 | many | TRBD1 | CAGLLGQKNTEAFF | TGTGCCGGCCTCTTGGGACAGAAGAACACTGAAGCTTTCTTT
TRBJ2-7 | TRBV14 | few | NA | CASSQAGYGTWAEQYF | TGTGCCAGCAGCCAAGCAGGGTACGGGACTTGGGCCGAGCAGTACTTC
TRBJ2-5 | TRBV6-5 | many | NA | CASSYSRDFLQETQYF | TGTGCCAGCAGTTACTCGAGGGACTTCCTACAAGAGACCCAGTACTTC
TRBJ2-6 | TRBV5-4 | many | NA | CASNLGGGANVLTF | TGTGCCAGCAACCTAGGGGGAGGGGCCAACGTCCTGACTTTC
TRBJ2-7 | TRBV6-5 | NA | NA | CASTIVHRSSYEQYF | TGTGCCAGCACCATTGTCCACAGGAGCTCCTACGAGCAGTACTTC
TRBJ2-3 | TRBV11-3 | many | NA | CASSFISGGSTDTQYF | TGTGCCAGCAGCTTCATTTCAGGGGGGAGCACAGATACGCAGTATTTT
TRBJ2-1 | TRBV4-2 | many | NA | CASSQEGQGSVDEQFF | TGTGCCAGCAGCCAAGAAGGGCAGGGTAGTGTTGATGAGCAGTTCTTC
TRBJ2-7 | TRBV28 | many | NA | CASTPTGPSYEQYF | TGTGCCAGCACCCCCACAGGGCCGAGTTACGAGCAGTACTTC
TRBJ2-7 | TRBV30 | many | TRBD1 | CAWTGQPTYEQYF | TGTGCCTGGACGGGACAGCCTACCTACGAGCAGTACTTC
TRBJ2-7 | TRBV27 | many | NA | CASSPGVYEQYF | TGTGCCAGCTCCCCGGGGGTCTACGAGCAGTACTTC
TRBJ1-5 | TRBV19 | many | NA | CASSKSPGHQSNQPQHF | TGTGCCAGTAGTAAAAGCCCGGGACACCAAAGCAATCAGCCCCAGCATTTT
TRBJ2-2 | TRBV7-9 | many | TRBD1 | CASSYPGQGPTGELFF | TGTGCCAGCAGTTATCCGGGACAGGGCCCCACCGGGGAGCTGTTTTTT
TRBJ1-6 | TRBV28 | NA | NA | CASSLRGGRSPLHF | TGTGCCAGCAGTTTAAGGGGGGGCCGATCACCCCTCCACTTT
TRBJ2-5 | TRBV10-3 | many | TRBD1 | CAISESGTGVETQYF | TGTGCCATCAGTGAGTCCGGGACAGGGGTAGAGACCCAGTACTTC
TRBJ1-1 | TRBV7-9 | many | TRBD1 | CASSLRDRVNTEAFF | TGTGCCAGCAGCTTACGCGACAGGGTGAACACTGAAGCTTTCTTT
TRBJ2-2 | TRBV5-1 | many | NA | CASSLGDGGGELFF | TGCGCCAGCAGCTTGGGAGACGGAGGCGGGGAGCTGTTTTTT
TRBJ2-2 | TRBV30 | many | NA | CARGAPVTGASGELFF | TGTGCCCGGGGGGCTCCGGTGACAGGGGCGTCCGGGGAGCTGTTTTTT
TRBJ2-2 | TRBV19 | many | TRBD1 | CASSPRDRGTGELFF | TGTGCCAGTAGTCCCCGGGACAGGGGCACCGGGGAGCTGTTTTTT
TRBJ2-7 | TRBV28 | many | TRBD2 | CATSGTSGTYEQYF | TGTGCCACTTCCGGGACTAGCGGAACCTACGAGCAGTACTTC
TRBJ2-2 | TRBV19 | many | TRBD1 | CASSLGQGAGELFF | TGTGCCAGTAGTTTGGGACAGGGGGCCGGGGAGCTGTTTTTT
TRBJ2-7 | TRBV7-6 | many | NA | CASTPPTGSYEQYF | TGTGCCAGCACCCCGCCGACAGGATCCTACGAGCAGTACTTC
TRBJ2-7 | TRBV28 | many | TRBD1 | CASSKHRGREFYEQYF | TGTGCCAGCAGTAAGCACAGGGGGCGGGAATTCTACGAGCAGTACTTC
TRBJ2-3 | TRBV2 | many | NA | CAIQLEGQSWTDTQYF | TGTGCCATCCAATTGGAGGGGCAGAGTTGGACAGATACGCAGTATTTT
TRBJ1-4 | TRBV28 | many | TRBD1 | CASSLRAGGANEKLFF | TGTGCCAGCAGTCTAAGAGCAGGGGGCGCAAATGAAAAACTGTTTTTT
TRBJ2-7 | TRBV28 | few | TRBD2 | CASSSPGRGVEQYF | TGTGCCAGCAGTTCACCGGGACGGGGGGTCGAGCAGTACTTC
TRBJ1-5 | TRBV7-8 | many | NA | CASSLVRSSSNQPQHF | TGTGCCAGCAGCTTAGTTCGGAGTTCAAGCAATCAGCCCCAGCATTTT
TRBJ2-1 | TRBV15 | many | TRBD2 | CATSSGTSGTNNEQFF | TGTGCCACCAGCAGTGGGACTAGCGGGACTAACAATGAGCAGTTCTTC
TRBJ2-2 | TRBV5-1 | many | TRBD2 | CASSLGPVAGGFGELFF | TGCGCCAGCAGCTTGGGACCGGTAGCGGGAGGATTCGGGGAGCTGTTTTTT
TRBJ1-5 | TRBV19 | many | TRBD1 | CASSLMPGQVSNQPQHF | TGTGCCAGTAGTTTAATGCCGGGACAGGTTAGCAATCAGCCCCAGCATTTT
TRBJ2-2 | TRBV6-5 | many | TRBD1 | CASRGRQGGTGELFF | TGTGCCAGCAGGGGAAGACAGGGCGGAACCGGGGAGCTGTTTTTT
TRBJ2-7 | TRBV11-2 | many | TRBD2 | CASSFGLDYEQYF | TGTGCCAGCAGCTTCGGACTAGACTACGAGCAGTACTTC